This T cell receptor beta chain appears in the sequencing data of a study of T cell responses to AZD1222 COVID-19 vaccine. Overall study results and limits: Possibly, clonal diversity was underestimated; donors were largely white British and included more females.

Note on this clone: Its antigen is currently unknown.

Second doses at about 4 or about 12 weeks were pooled. Measured with immunoSEQ multiplex PCR; TCRdb has only the in-frame clones, and not every one. The top ten clones hold roughly 3% of a sample with 110,000 to 150,000 clones, 80% to 95% of them seen once. The CDR3 sequence is 14 residues long. Germline CDR1 reads LNHNV; CDR2 reads YYDKDF (reference sequence). Between the trimmed V and J ends, which lost 0 bases and 9 bases, there was a span of 12 bases. The sequencing used peripheral blood, collected 28 days after the second AZD1222 dose. This chain joins TRBV15 and TRBJ2-4, with a possible D match to TRBD2 (5 bases). The source of this sequence is an adult who received the AZD1222 COVID-19 vaccine. The CDR3 loop is CATSRDVSSGIQYF. Written as DNA, the CDR3 is TGTGCCACCAGCAGAGATGTGAGCAGCGGCATTCAGTACTTC.